A single sample is the source of the 11 T cell receptor beta chains below, sequenced in a study of Graves' ophthalmopathy and Graves' hyperthyroidism. As the template, RNA transcripts were used to amplify TCR beta CDR3 regions. First-round RT-PCR with HTBI primers preceded a second-round multiplex PCR. TCRdb re-called the multiplex PCR reads with MiXCR, one entry per CDR3 protein. The sample lists hundreds of thousands of distinct CDR3 sequences, about a fifth seen once, with approximately 7.7% in the top ten. The sequenced material came from peripheral blood. The receptors stem from a woman aged 18-29 years with stable Graves' hyperthyroidism. Some clones in this sample may be carry-over from other donors' samples.

In its sample, this clonotype was seen many times. The chain is built from TRBV30 and TRBJ1-2; D remains unclear. V was clipped by 5 bases and J by 4 bases, with 8 bases between them. The CDR3 has 11 residues. The germline V gene has CDR1 GTSNPN and CDR2 SVGIG (reference sequence). Here the CDR3 DNA reads TGTGCCTGGCTTTGGGGCTATGGCTACACCTTC. Its protein product is CAWLWGYGYTF.

Ten or more counts support this clonotype. This rearrangement joins TRBV28 to TRBJ2-7; TRBD1 might be the D (5 bases). V was clipped by 8 bases and J by 5 bases, with 10 bases between them. The CDR3 spans 11 residues. Per the germline V gene, CDR1 is MDHEN and CDR2 is SYDVKM. CDR3 sequence (DNA): TGTGCCAGCCGCCAGGGCCACGAGCAGTACTTC. Translating it yields CASRQGHEQYF. Supplemented by reference TRBV28 and TRBJ2-7, the full variable domain reads DVKVTQSSRYLVKRTGEKVFLECVQDMDHENMFWYRQDPGLGLRLIYFSYDVKMKEKGDIPEGYSVSREKKERFSLILESASTNQTSMYLCASRQGHEQYFGPGTRLTVT.

The table lists this clonotype with many counts. The chain recombines TRBV19 with TRBJ1-1, with no clear D. The CDR3 spans 11 residues. V dropped 4 bases and J dropped 6 bases, with 6 bases sitting between them. CDR1 and CDR2 from the germline V gene are LNHDA and SQIVND (reference sequence). For the CDR3, the DNA is TGTGCCAGTAGTAGCGGACCTGAAGCTTTCTTT. It encodes CASSSGPEAFF.

This clonotype occurred many times. This sequence joins TRBV7-8 and TRBJ1-1; D gene unclear. Germline CDR1 reads SGHVS; CDR2 reads FQNEAQ. CDR3 length equals 14 residues. V lost 2 bases, J lost 1 base, and 8 bases lay in between. CDR3 in amino acids: CASSLWRQNTEAFF. The CDR3 bases are TGTGCCAGCAGCTTATGGAGGCAGAACACTGAAGCTTTCTTT.

The CDR3 DNA is TGTGCCAGCAGTTACTTCCCCCGAGTCGACAGGACCTACGCCTACGAGCAGTACTTC. This gives the protein CASSYFPRVDRTYAYEQYF. The chain links TRBV6-2 or TRBV6-3 to TRBJ2-7; possible D gene TRBD1, 6 bases. Trimming took 1 base from V and 2 from J, leaving 24 bases between them. CDR1 MNHEY and CDR2 SVGEGT come from the germline V gene. The CDR3 is made up of 19 amino acids.

This clonotype was detected ten times or more. The chain couples TRBV27 to TRBJ1-1; D is unclear. Germline V gene data show CDR1 as MNHEY and CDR2 as SMNVEV (reference sequence). The CDR3 loop spans 13 amino acids. V shed 6 bases and J shed 3 bases, with 11 bases lying between them. The CDR3 coding sequence is TGTGCCAGCAGATACGACACCTACACTGAAGCTTTCTTT. It specifies CASRYDTYTEAFF.

This clonotype was counted at least ten times. A read error may account for a junction end that differs from germline. The chain's CDR3 is CASSLGGLVAKNIKYF. CDR3 DNA sequence: TGTGCCAGCAGTTTAGGGGGGCTAGTAGCCAAAAACATTAAGTACTTC. The gene calls are TRBV12-3 or TRBV12-4 and TRBJ2-4; D possibly corresponds to TRBD1 (6 bases). CDR3 length: 16 residues.

This clonotype came up many times. The chain is built from TRBV13 and TRBJ1-6; D is perhaps TRBD1 (6 bases). Germline V gene lookup returns CDR1 PRHDT and CDR2 FYEKMQ (reference sequence). Deletions cut 1 base from V and 3 bases from J, with 16 bases between. The CDR3 has 18 amino acids. CDR3 coding DNA: TGTGCCAGCAGCTTAGCTACAGGGCGGTTGGGCTATAATTCACCCCTCCACTTT. Amino acids: CASSLATGRLGYNSPLHF.

This clonotype came up many times. J is TRBJ1-3 and V is TRBV6-1; D is unclear. The CDR3 runs to 15 residues. The germline V gene encodes CDR1 MNHNS and CDR2 SASEGT. V dropped 7 bases and J dropped 4 bases, with 17 bases sitting between them. The DNA of the CDR3 is TGTGCCAGCATGGGAGACCCCCGAACCGGAAACACCATATATTTT. Protein: CASMGDPRTGNTIYF.

The chain couples TRBV20-1 to TRBJ2-7; 8 nucleotides line up with TRBD1. J gave up 1 base and V 7 bases, and 9 bases lay outside the gene matches. The CDR3 covers 14 residues. Germline values: CDR1 DFQATT, CDR2 SNEGSKA (reference sequence). The CDR3 loop reads CSDDRGDISYEQYF. The CDR3, as DNA: TGCAGTGACGACAGGGGAGATATTTCCTACGAGCAGTACTTC.

This sequence joins TRBV27 and TRBJ1-2; D not resolved. The CDR3 runs to 14 residues. The germline CDR1 and CDR2 sequences are MNHEY and SMNVEV (reference sequence). V lost 2 bases, J lost 4 bases, and 11 bases lay in between. The CDR3: CASSLNGSPYGYTF. The CDR3 nucleotides are TGTGCCAGCAGTTTAAATGGCAGCCCCTATGGCTACACCTTC.